A single sample is the source of the 27 T cell receptor beta chains below, sequenced in a study of CD8 T cells in Susac syndrome (dated by TCRdb to between 2019 and 2020). The library was prepared using the immunoSEQ multiplex PCR assay. RNA was extracted using the RNeasy kit, and about 0.45 to 1 ug of the RNA was reverse transcribed with random hexamers. TCRdb passed the public sequencing reads through fastp at Q25 and MiXCR, retaining productive beta sequences. Every distinct CDR3 protein forms one entry, paired with its most common genes and DNA. Across this sample there are 150,000 to 180,000 distinct CDR3 sequences, with roughly 95% seen only once. Jointly, the top ten make up under 0.15% of the sample. The sample comprised CD8+ T cells from PBMCs. These receptors originate from a human donor with multiple sclerosis.

V is TRBV29-1 and J is TRBJ1-1, with D perhaps matching TRBD1 (5 bases). Germline CDR1 is SQVTM and CDR2 is ANQGSEA. The CDR3 is 14 residues long. V was shortened by 2 bases and J by 0 bases, with 10 bases between the two germline ends. CDR3 in amino acids: CSVERRGMNTEAFF. The CDR3 nucleotides read TGCAGCGTTGAACGGAGGGGCATGAACACTGAAGCTTTCTTT.

V usage is TRBV2 and J usage is TRBJ1-1; no definite D call. The ends were cut back, 1 base at V and 8 bases at J, with 17 bases in the middle. This CDR3 has 15 residues. Germline V gene data show CDR1 as SNHLY and CDR2 as FYNNEI. DNA for the CDR3: TGTGCCAGCAGTGAAGACAGTTCACCGGAAACAGAAGCTTTCTTT. It yields the protein CASSEDSSPETEAFF. The variable domain in full, with the rest retrieved from reference TRBV2 and TRBJ1-1, is EPEVTQTPSHQVTQMGQEVILRCVPISNHLYFYWYRQILGQKVEFLVSFYNNEISEKSEIFDDQFSVERPDGSNFTLKIRSTKLEDSAMYFCASSEDSSPETEAFFGQGTRLTVV.

The V and J genes are TRBV9 and TRBJ1-6; D might be TRBD1 (5 bases). Trimming left V 0 bases short and J 10 bases short, with 5 bases between. Per germline, CDR1 SGDLS and CDR2 YYNGEE. The length of the CDR3 is 12 residues. In nucleotides, the CDR3 is TGTGCCAGCAGCGTAGAGGGGTCACCCCTCCACTTT. Translated: CASSVEGSPLHF.

The chain combines TRBV20-1 with TRBJ2-1, with D perhaps matching TRBD2 (6 bases). The CDR3 contains 15 residues. CDR1 is DFQATT, CDR2 SNEGSKA, per germline (reference sequence). Trimming stripped 0 bases from V and 2 bases from J, with 11 bases between. CDR3 DNA sequence: TGCAGTGCTAGAGATGGAGGGTCAACCTACAATGAGCAGTTCTTC. Its translation is CSARDGGSTYNEQFF.

In its sample, this clonotype was seen once. The chain has TRBV7-9 and TRBJ2-3; D is possibly TRBD1 or TRBD2 (6 bases each). The V and J ends lost 7 bases and 6 bases respectively, with 14 bases between them. CDR3 length equals 13 residues. The germline gives CDR1 SEHNR, CDR2 FQNEAQ (reference sequence). The CDR3 DNA reads TGTGCCAGCAACCCTAGGGGGGAGGATACGCAGTATTTT. Its translation is CASNPRGEDTQYF.

This clonotype was seen just once. CDR3 DNA: TGTGCCACCAGCAGAGTTGGATATAGCAATCAGCCCCAGCATTTT. Translating gives CATSRVGYSNQPQHF. This chain links TRBV15 with TRBJ1-5, with D uncertain. The germline CDR1 and CDR2 sequences are LNHNV and YYDKDF (reference sequence). The CDR3 has 15 residues. Trimming stripped 1 base from V and 0 bases from J, with 7 bases between.

The chain is built from TRBV9 and TRBJ1-2, with D perhaps TRBD1 (6 bases). The ends were cut back, 4 bases at V and 4 bases at J, with 20 bases in the middle. The CDR3 sequence is 16 residues long. Germline CDR1 reads SGDLS; CDR2 reads YYNGEE. For the CDR3, the DNA is TGTGCCAGCAGCCCAGGGGAAGAGGGTATGGTCTATGGCTACACCTTC. Translation gives CASSPGEEGMVYGYTF.

The chain carries TRBV29-1 and TRBJ2-5; TRBD1 matches 8 bases. The germline CDR1 and CDR2 sequences are SQVTM and ANQGSEA. Germline trimming cut 7 bases from V and 3 bases from J; bases unmatched to any gene: 10. The CDR3 loop spans 14 amino acids. CDR3 sequence reads: CSATRDRTKETQYF. CDR3 sequence (DNA): TGCAGCGCAACCCGGGACAGGACGAAAGAGACCCAGTACTTC.

V and J are TRBV23-1 and TRBJ1-3, with no clear D. TRBV23-1 is filed as an ORF, its function uncertain. V was cut by 0 bases and J by 0 bases, with 9 bases left in between. The length of the CDR3 is 16 residues. This CDR3 reads CASSQSLQRSGNTIYF. The CDR3 DNA reads TGCGCCAGCAGTCAATCGCTCCAGCGCTCTGGAAACACCATATATTTT.

V usage is TRBV6-6 and J usage is TRBJ1-6; D gene unclear. Germline V gene data show CDR1 as MNHNY and CDR2 as SVGAGI (reference sequence). This CDR3 has 14 amino acids. Trimming pared 2 bases from V and 11 bases from J, leaving 13 bases between. The CDR3 protein is CASSYEGVEAPLHF. As DNA, the CDR3 is TGTGCCAGCAGTTACGAGGGTGTTGAAGCACCCCTCCACTTT.

The chain uses TRBV5-6 and TRBJ1-2; no reliable D call. There are 15 residues in the CDR3. With 5 bases removed from V and 7 bases from J, the gap between germline ends came to 21 bases. Germline values: CDR1 SGHDT, CDR2 YYEEEE. The CDR3 region has the DNA TGTGCCAGCAGTCAAGGACCCACGCTTGGGAGTGGCTACACCTTC. This translates into CASSQGPTLGSGYTF.

CDR3 DNA sequence: TGTGCCAGCAGCCAAGATGCTACAGGGCACCAAGAGACCCAGTACTTC. Its protein is CASSQDATGHQETQYF. The chain links TRBV3-1 to TRBJ2-5; D may be TRBD1 (6 bases). The CDR3 sequence is 16 residues long. Germline V CDR1 and CDR2: LGHDT, YNNKEL (reference sequence). The V end lost 0 bases, the J end lost 0 bases, and 11 bases lay between the germline ends.

The rearrangement joins TRBV4-1 to TRBJ1-1, with D uncertain. The CDR3 sequence is 16 residues long. The V and J ends lost 2 bases and 1 base respectively, with 14 bases between them. The germline V gene has CDR1 MGHRA and CDR2 YSYEKL. In nucleotides, the CDR3 is TGCGCCAGCAGCCAAAACACGAACCCAAGGAACACTGAAGCTTTCTTT. Encoded protein: CASSQNTNPRNTEAFF.

J is TRBJ2-5 and V is TRBV9; 12 positions agree with TRBD1. The ends lost 4 bases at V and 5 bases at J; junction bases unmatched: 15. From germline, CDR1 is SGDLS and CDR2 YYNGEE. The CDR3 contains 18 residues. The CDR3 DNA follows: TGTGCCAGCAGCCTGGTGGGGACAGGGGGCGCATTATGGGAGACCCAGTACTTC. This encodes CASSLVGTGGALWETQYF.

This sequence joins TRBV25-1 and TRBJ2-1, with D hard to call. The CDR3 is 15 residues long. From germline, CDR1 is MGHDK and CDR2 SYGVNS. The V gene lost 0 bases and the J gene lost 5 bases, with 11 bases spanning the gap. The CDR3 DNA reads TGTGCCAGCAGTGAATACGTCTCCAAGAACAATGAGCAGTTCTTC. Amino acids: CASSEYVSKNNEQFF.

The rearrangement uses TRBV27 and TRBJ1-6, with a weak D call TRBD1 (5 bases). This CDR3 spans 13 amino acids. The germline V and J ends were trimmed by 3 bases and 10 bases, with 10 bases remaining between them. The germline gives CDR1 MNHEY, CDR2 SMNVEV (reference sequence). For the CDR3, the DNA is TGTGCCAGCAGTTTGGCAGGGAACTCACCCCTCCACTTT. Protein product: CASSLAGNSPLHF.

This rearrangement joins TRBV5-1 to TRBJ2-1; D gene ambiguous. The germline V gene encodes CDR1 SGHRS and CDR2 YFSETQ. V was pared by 4 bases and J by 8 bases, with 13 bases between. CDR3 length: 13 residues. DNA of the CDR3: TGCGCCAGCAGCACGCCCCTTGGCGATGAGCAGTTCTTC. This sequence encodes CASSTPLGDEQFF.

The chain joins TRBV12-5 to TRBJ1-6; the match to TRBD1 covers 9 bases. Germline CDR1 and CDR2: LGHNT and FRNRAP. The CDR3 runs 16 residues. V trimming: 8 bases; J trimming: 0 bases; junction bases outside the gene matches: 5. The DNA for the CDR3 is TGTGCTAGTTGGACAGGGGACACCTCCTATAATTCACCCCTCCACTTT. It translates to CASWTGDTSYNSPLHF.

This chain links TRBV29-1 with TRBJ2-3; 7 bases agree with TRBD2. Germline CDR1 reads SQVTM; CDR2 reads ANQGSEA. The CDR3 loop spans 13 amino acids. V lost 4 bases, J lost 5 bases, and 6 bases stayed unmatched. The DNA for the CDR3 is TGCAGCGTTGTAGCGGGCCAAGGAGATACGCAGTATTTT. Amino acid sequence: CSVVAGQGDTQYF.

The chain couples TRBV13 to TRBJ2-7; possibly TRBD2 for D (6 bases). The V gene's germline CDR1 is PRHDT and CDR2 FYEKMQ (reference sequence). Trimming shortened V by 4 bases and J by 7 bases, and 14 bases separated the two germline ends. The CDR3 loop spans 13 amino acids. The CDR3 DNA reads as TGTGCCAGCAGCTGGGGCGGGGCAGGAGAGCAGTACGTC. Encoded protein: CASSWGGAGEQYV.

The rearrangement joins TRBV4-1 to TRBJ2-5; 7 nucleotides match TRBD1. The CDR3 extends over 14 amino acids. Germline CDR1 reads MGHRA; CDR2 reads YSYEKL. V was pared by 4 bases and J by 5 bases, with 7 bases of the junction left unmatched. The CDR3 DNA reads TGCGCCAGCAGCCCCCGACAGGGTGGGGAGACCCAGTACTTC. Its translation is CASSPRQGGETQYF.

This clonotype showed up just once. The chain is built from TRBV7-9 and TRBJ2-1, with a weak D call TRBD1 (6 bases). Per the germline V gene, CDR1 is SEHNR and CDR2 is FQNEAQ (reference sequence). V gave up 7 bases and J gave up 0 bases, with 16 bases separating them. The CDR3 loop spans 16 amino acids. The CDR3 bases are TGTGCCAGCACCAATAGGACAGCGAGCTCCTACAATGAGCAGTTCTTC. Amino acids: CASTNRTASSYNEQFF.

Here the CDR3 reads CASRTARQKFF. The CDR3 nucleotides read TGTGCCAGCAGAACAGCACGCCAAAAGTTCTTC. V usage is TRBV6-1 and J usage is TRBJ2-1, with D hard to call. Trimming took 6 bases from V and 14 from J, leaving 14 bases between them. The germline V gene encodes CDR1 MNHNS and CDR2 SASEGT. The length of the CDR3 is 11 residues.

V and J are TRBV9 and TRBJ2-2; TRBD2 aligns across 10 bases. The germline V gene encodes CDR1 SGDLS and CDR2 YYNGEE. The CDR3 loop spans 16 amino acids. J gave up 0 bases and V 1 base, and 0 bases lay outside the gene matches. The CDR3: CASSVTSGANTGELFF. Here the CDR3 DNA reads TGTGCCAGCAGCGTAACTAGCGGGGCGAACACCGGGGAGCTGTTTTTT.

The chain joins TRBV6-5 to TRBJ1-2, with TRBD1 identical over 7 bases. Germline CDR1 MNHEY, CDR2 SVGAGI. CDR3 length equals 15 residues. Unmatched junction bases numbered 7, after V lost 6 bases and J lost 0 bases. The DNA of the CDR3 is TGTGCCAGCAGGCCCACAGGGGAAGCTAACTATGGCTACACCTTC. Translated: CASRPTGEANYGYTF.

The genes are TRBV27 and TRBJ1-6, with D perhaps TRBD1 (5 bases). Germline CDR1 reads MNHEY; CDR2 reads SMNVEV (reference sequence). The CDR3 runs to 15 residues. V lost 2 bases and J lost 7, with 12 bases in between. CDR3 DNA: TGTGCCAGCAGTTTAAGGTCGGGGCTAAATTCACCCCTCCACTTT. Encoded protein: CASSLRSGLNSPLHF.

The rearrangement links TRBV12-5 to TRBJ2-5, with 11 bases that match TRBD2. J was trimmed by 0 bases and V by 9 bases; bases with no gene match: 3. CDR3 length: 14 amino acids. In germline, CDR1 is LGHNT, CDR2 FRNRAP. Here the CDR3 DNA reads TGTGCTAGCGGGACTAGCGGATACCAAGAGACCCAGTACTTC. Translating it yields CASGTSGYQETQYF.